This is a list of T cell receptor beta chains from one sample in a study of PD-L1 blockade in urothelial cancer. Some clones are missing from TCRdb's copy, which holds only in-frame ones; the method was immunoSEQ multiplex PCR. The top ten hold around 2.9% of the sample, which has tens of thousands of clones, around 82% seen once. Sequenced material: PBMCs, taken around atezolizumab (anti-PD-L1) treatment. The receptors were gathered from a man in his 70s with urothelial cancer. The CDR3 runs from the conserved cysteine through the conserved F or W. A D gene is named only where the DNA matches it firmly. Some rows mark clone size as missing; the rest say once, few, many or name a class of expanded clone.

d_gene	j_gene	v_gene	abundance	CDR3nt	CDR3aa
-	TRBJ1-5	TRBV18	-	TGTGCCAGCTCACCCGACAGCGGCAATCAGCCCCAGCATTTT	CASSPDSGNQPQHF
-	TRBJ2-7	TRBV6-1	once	TGTGCCAGCAGCAGGACAGACTCCTACGAGCAGTACTTC	CASSRTDSYEQYF
TRBD1	TRBJ1-2	TRBV6-5	-	TGTGCCAGCAGTAAGACAGGGGTGGGCTATGGCTACACCTTC	CASSKTGVGYGYTF
-	TRBJ2-2	TRBV18	-	TGTGCCAGCTCACCGGATTGGGAAGACAGGCTGAACACCGGGGAGCTGTTTTTT	CASSPDWEDRLNTGELFF
-	TRBJ1-2	TRBV15	-	TGTGCCACCAGCAGATCGCGGGTTGGGGGCTACACCTTC	CATSRSRVGGYTF
TRBD2	TRBJ2-1	TRBV18	-	TGTGCCAGCTCCCAACTAGCGGGGGGGCCGGTCGGGCTTGAGCAGTTCTTC	CASSQLAGGPVGLEQFF
-	TRBJ1-1	TRBV7-6	-	TGTGCCAGCAGCCCCCTTCCCCCCGAAGCTTTCTTT	CASSPLPPEAFF
TRBD1	TRBJ2-5	TRBV5-6	-	TGTGCCAGCAGCCAGACAGGGGCAGGGGAGACCCAGTACTTC	CASSQTGAGETQYF
-	TRBJ2-3	TRBV4-3	-	TGCGCCAGCAGCCAAGGGGTAGGAATGGGCTCAGATACGCAGTATTTT	CASSQGVGMGSDTQYF
-	TRBJ2-3	TRBV7-2	-	TGTGCCAGCAGCTTAGTATCAGATACGCAGTATTTT	CASSLVSDTQYF
TRBD2	TRBJ2-5	TRBV7-2	-	TGTGCCAGCAGCATTCACATCAGCGGGAGTCGGGAGACCCAGTACTTC	CASSIHISGSRETQYF
TRBD2	TRBJ2-1	TRBV15	once	TGTGCCACCAGCCGTTTTTTCAGCGGGAGCTCGAATGAGCAGTTCTTC	CATSRFFSGSSNEQFF
-	TRBJ1-5	TRBV6-1	-	TGTGCCAGCAGTACGGAGTTCGATCAGCCCCAGCATTTT	CASSTEFDQPQHF
TRBD1	TRBJ2-7	TRBV7-9	-	TGTGCCAGTACAGGGGACTCCTACGAGCAGTACTTC	CASTGDSYEQYF
TRBD1	TRBJ1-3	TRBV30	-	TGTGCCTGGAGTGTAGGGGGCAGCTATAACACCATATATTTT	CAWSVGGSYNTIYF
-	TRBJ1-1	TRBV14	-	TGTGCCAGCAGCCATCGGGGACTTGCCGCTTTCTTT	CASSHRGLAAFF
TRBD1	TRBJ1-6	TRBV15	-	TGTGCCACCGGGACGACAGGGGCTTCAACACCCCTCCACTTT	CATGTTGASTPLHF
-	TRBJ2-7	TRBV5-1	-	TGCGCCAGCAGACAAACCTACGGGCAGGGGGGCCGCGAGCAGTACTTC	CASRQTYGQGGREQYF
TRBD1	TRBJ2-7	TRBV7-8	-	TGTGCCAGCAGCTTGACAGGGTTTTCCTACGAGCAGTACTTC	CASSLTGFSYEQYF
TRBD1	TRBJ1-3	TRBV7-9	-	TGTGCCAGCGGTTGGGACAGGGGGCCTGGAAACACCATATATTTT	CASGWDRGPGNTIYF
-	TRBJ2-7	TRBV6-1	-	TGTGCCAGCAGTGATTCTGGGACATCCTACGAGCAGTACTTC	CASSDSGTSYEQYF
-	TRBJ2-7	TRBV7-2	-	TGTGCCAGCAGCTATACCCCGATGGGAGTCTACGAGCAGTACTTC	CASSYTPMGVYEQYF
-	TRBJ2-1	TRBV29-1	-	TGCAGCGTTGCAGAGACTTACAATGAGCAGTTCTTC	CSVAETYNEQFF
TRBD1	TRBJ2-4	TRBV11-3	-	TGTGCCAGCAGCCTGGGACAGAAAAACATTCAGTACTTC	CASSLGQKNIQYF
-	TRBJ2-2	TRBV11-3	-	TGTGCCAGCAGCCTCGTAGGGGCCCCATTGCCCGGGGAGCTGTTTTTT	CASSLVGAPLPGELFF
-	TRBJ1-3	TRBV5-8	-	TGTGCCAGCAGCTTTCCAGGATCGGACACCATATATTTT	CASSFPGSDTIYF
TRBD1	TRBJ1-6	TRBV5-4	-	TGTGCCAGCAGCCGGGACAGGGTTAAGAATTCACCCCTCCACTTT	CASSRDRVKNSPLHF
-	TRBJ1-2	TRBV9	once	TGTGCCAGCAGCGGAGACCAGGGGCACAGGTATGGCTACACCTTC	CASSGDQGHRYGYTF
-	TRBJ1-3	TRBV5-5	-	TGTGCCAGCAGCCGTTCCCAGGTAGTAGGATCTGGAAACACCATATATTTT	CASSRSQVVGSGNTIYF